This TCR beta chain was documented in a study of T cells after posttransplantation cyclophosphamide. Study-level findings and limits: TRB clonality was highly associated with recipient CMV seropositivity and reactivation. Donor-recipient repertoire similarity was low at 1-2 months, rising over year one.

Using immunoSEQ multiplex PCR, the repertoire was profiled, and TCRdb retains in-frame clones only, with some absent. The table lists some 19,000 clones, roughly nine tenths of them singletons, with about 2% in the top ten. V lost 3 bases, J lost 5 bases, and 5 bases stayed unmatched. This CDR3 has 14 amino acids. Germline V gene lookup returns CDR1 SGHRS and CDR2 YFSETQ. Methotrexate plus calcineurin inhibitor accompanied controls' myeloablative marrow transplants; sampling was 1 year later. Comments on this clone: Its matching antigen is unknown.

V usage is TRBV5-1 and J usage is TRBJ2-3; 8 bases map to TRBD1. The TCR originated in a female patient aged 30 to 40 who received an allogeneic stem cell transplant from an unrelated donor, was CMV-positive, and had acute and chronic GVHD. Some T cells may arise from the graft donor. Material: PBMCs, obtained around 390 days after allogeneic stem cell transplant with calcineurin inhibitor and methotrexate. CDR3 in amino acids: CASSSSTGGDTQYF. The CDR3 coding sequence is TGCGCCAGCAGCTCAAGTACAGGGGGAGATACGCAGTATTTT.